Reported below is one TCR beta chain. Germline and junction disagree at one end, which may indicate a read error. These data originate in a study of read filtering for tumor transcriptome and immune sequencing. The V gene's germline CDR1 is SGHRS and CDR2 YFSETQ. This CDR3 region has 16 residues. The library was built from 400 ng RNA with molecular barcoded adaptors for alpha/delta and beta/gamma chains. A single record per CDR3 protein comes from TCRdb applying MiXCR to the reads. The repertoire holds more than 100,000 distinct CDR3 sequences, with 10% to 15% as singletons. This clonotype originated in a donor aged 40 or older with multiple myeloma. V is TRBV5-1 and J is TRBJ1-6, with 10 bases that match TRBD1. The sample comprised a population of CD138-negative cells sorted from bone marrow. CDR3 bases: TGCGCCAGCAGCGCCGACAGGGGGCAGGGTAATTCACCCCTCCGCTTT. Translated: CASSADRGQGNSPLRF.